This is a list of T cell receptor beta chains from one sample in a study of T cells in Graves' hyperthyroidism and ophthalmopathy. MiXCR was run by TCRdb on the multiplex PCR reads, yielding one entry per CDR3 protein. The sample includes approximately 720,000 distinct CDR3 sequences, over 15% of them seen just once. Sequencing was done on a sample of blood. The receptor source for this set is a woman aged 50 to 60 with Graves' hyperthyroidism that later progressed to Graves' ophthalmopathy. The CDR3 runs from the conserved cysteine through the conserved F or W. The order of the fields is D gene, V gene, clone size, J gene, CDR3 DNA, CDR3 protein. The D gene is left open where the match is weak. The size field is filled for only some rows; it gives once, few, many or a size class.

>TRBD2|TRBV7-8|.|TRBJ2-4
TGTGCCAGCAGCTCTACTAGCGGGGGGTATACTGCCAAAAACATTCAGTACTTC
CASSSTSGGYTAKNIQYF
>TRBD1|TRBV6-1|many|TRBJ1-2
TGTGCCAGCAGTAGAGAGGACAGGGGAGATGGCTACACCTTC
CASSREDRGDGYTF
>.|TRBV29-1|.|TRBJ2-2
TGCAGCGTTGAATCCTGGGTTTCCGGGGAGCTGTTTTTT
CSVESWVSGELFF
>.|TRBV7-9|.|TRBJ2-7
TGTGCCAGCAGCTTATGGATGGGGATGGTGAACGACGAGCAGTACTTC
CASSLWMGMVNDEQYF
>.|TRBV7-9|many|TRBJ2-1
TGTGCCAGCAGCTTACGTTCAAGGAATGAGCAGTTCTTC
CASSLRSRNEQFF
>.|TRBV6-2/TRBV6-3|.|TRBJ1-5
TGTGCCAGCAGTGGGGGACAATTTAGCAATCAGCCCCAGCATTTT
CASSGGQFSNQPQHF
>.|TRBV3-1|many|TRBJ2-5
TGTGCCAGCAGCCAAGTAAAGGGCCAAGAGACCCAGTACTTC
CASSQVKGQETQYF
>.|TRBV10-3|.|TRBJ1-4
TGTGCCATCAGTGAGGGACAGAGTAATGAAAAGCTGTTTTTT
CAISEGQSNEKLFF
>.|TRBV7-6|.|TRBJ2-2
TGTGCCAGCAGCTTAATCTCGGACAGCGGTTACACCGGGGAGCTGTTTTTT
CASSLISDSGYTGELFF
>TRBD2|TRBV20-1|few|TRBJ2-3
TGCAGTGCTTACGCCGCGGGACTAGCGGCAACAGATACGCAGTATTTT
CSAYAAGLAATDTQYF
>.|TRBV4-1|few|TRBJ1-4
TGCGCCAGCAGCCAAGATGAGGACCTTAATGAAAAACTGTTTTTT
CASSQDEDLNEKLFF
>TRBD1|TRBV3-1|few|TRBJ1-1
TGTGCCAGCAGTGGTGACAGGGGAGTCGAAGCTTTCTTT
CASSGDRGVEAFF
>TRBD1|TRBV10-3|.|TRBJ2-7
TGTGCCTCCACCGGGACAGGGCTCTCCTACGAGCAGTACTTC
CASTGTGLSYEQYF
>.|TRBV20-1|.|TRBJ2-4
TGCAGTGCTAGGGACGCCCAGTATCAGTACTTC
CSARDAQYQYF
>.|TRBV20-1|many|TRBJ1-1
TGCAGTGGCACGATCGTCGGCATGAACACTGAAGCTTTCTTT
CSGTIVGMNTEAFF
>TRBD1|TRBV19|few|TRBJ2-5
TGTGCCAGTAGTTCACGGACAGGTGATGGGGAAGAGACCCAGTACTTC
CASSSRTGDGEETQYF
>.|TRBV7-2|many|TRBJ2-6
TGTGCCAGCAGCTTTGGTGTCGTAGAGGCCAACGTCCTGACTTTC
CASSFGVVEANVLTF
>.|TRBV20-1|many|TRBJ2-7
TGCAGTGCCCCTGTAGGGTGGGAGCAGTACTTC
CSAPVGWEQYF
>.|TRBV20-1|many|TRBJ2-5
TGCAGTGCTAGAGAGGGGGCGGAGACCCAGTACTTC
CSAREGAETQYF
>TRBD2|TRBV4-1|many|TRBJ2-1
TGCGCCAGCAGCCAAATGATAGCGGGGGACAATGAGCAGTTCTTC
CASSQMIAGDNEQFF
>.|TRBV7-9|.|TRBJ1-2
TGTGCCAGCAGCACAAAGGGGGGCCCGGTGGGCTACACCTTC
CASSTKGGPVGYTF
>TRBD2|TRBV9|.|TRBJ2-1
TGTGCCAGCAGCAAACGACTAGCGGGCTACAATGAGCAGTTCTTC
CASSKRLAGYNEQFF
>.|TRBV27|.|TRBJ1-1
TGTGCCAGCAGTTTAAGGAGGATTATGAACACTGAAGCTTCCTTT
CASSLRRIMNTEASF
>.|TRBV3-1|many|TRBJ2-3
TGTGCCAGCAGCCAAGATCTTCCCAGAACTCCGGATACGCAGTATTTT
CASSQDLPRTPDTQYF
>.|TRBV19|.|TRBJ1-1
TGTGCCAGTAGTCCCCAGGACTGGCTCGGGACTGAAGCTTTCTTT
CASSPQDWLGTEAFF
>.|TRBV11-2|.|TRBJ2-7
TGTGCCAGCAGCTTAGTCCTTGCTGCCACCTACGAGCAGTACTTC
CASSLVLAATYEQYF
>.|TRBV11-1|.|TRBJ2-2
TGTGCCAGCAGCACCGGACAAAACACCGGGGAGCTGTTTTTT
CASSTGQNTGELFF
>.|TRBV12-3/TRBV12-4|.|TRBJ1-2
TGTGCCAGCAGTTTAGGAATACGCTATGGCTACACCTTC
CASSLGIRYGYTF
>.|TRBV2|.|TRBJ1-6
TGTGCCAGCAGTGCGACCCAGAGCTCCTATAATTCACCCCTCCACTTT
CASSATQSSYNSPLHF
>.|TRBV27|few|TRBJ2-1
TGTGCCAGCAGGCCGAGGGGGAGTTACAATGAGCAGTTCTTC
CASRPRGSYNEQFF
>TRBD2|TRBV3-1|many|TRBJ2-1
TGTGCCAGCAGCCAAGAGGGAGGGACTAATGAGCAGTTCTTC
CASSQEGGTNEQFF
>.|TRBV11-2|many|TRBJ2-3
TGTGCCAGCAGCCCGGGCCGGGCGTACACAGATACGCAGTATTTT
CASSPGRAYTDTQYF
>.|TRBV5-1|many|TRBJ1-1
TGCGCCAGCAAGGAGAGGGACATGAACACTGAAGCTTTCTTT
CASKERDMNTEAFF
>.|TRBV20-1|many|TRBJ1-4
TGCAGTGCTAGAGATCTTGGTTTGGGAGCTAATGAAAAACTGTTTTTT
CSARDLGLGANEKLFF
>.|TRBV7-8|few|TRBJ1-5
TGTGCCAGCAGCTTATCCCCAGGGCGGAGCAATCAGCCCCAGCATTTT
CASSLSPGRSNQPQHF
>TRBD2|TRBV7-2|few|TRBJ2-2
TGTGCCAGCAGCTTAGTTCCCACTAGCGGGGGACGATCGGAGCTGTTTTTT
CASSLVPTSGGRSELFF
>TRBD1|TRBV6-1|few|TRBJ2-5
TGTGCCAGCAGTGAGGACAGGGCTGGGGGTGAGACCCAGTACTTC
CASSEDRAGGETQYF
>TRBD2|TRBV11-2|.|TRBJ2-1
TGTGCCAGCAGCTTAGCCGTAGCGGGGGGGGGCAATGAGCAGTTCTTC
CASSLAVAGGGNEQFF
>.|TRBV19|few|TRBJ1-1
TGTGCCAGTAGCAGGATGAGCGCTGAAGCTTTCTTT
CASSRMSAEAFF
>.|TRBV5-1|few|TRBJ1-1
TGCGCCAGCAGCTTCGGGGCCCTCAGGGAGAACACTGAAGCTTTCTTT
CASSFGALRENTEAFF
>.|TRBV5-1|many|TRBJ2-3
TGCGCCAGCAGCGTCGACAGGTTGAGTGCAGATACGCAGTATTTT
CASSVDRLSADTQYF
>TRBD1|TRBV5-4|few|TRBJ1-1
TGTGCCAGCAGCTTGGGGGCAGGGGGCTTGGCTTTCTTT
CASSLGAGGLAFF
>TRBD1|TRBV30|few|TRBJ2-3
TGTGCCTGGAGTGCCAGGGGGACACCTAGCACAGATACGCAGTATTTT
CAWSARGTPSTDTQYF
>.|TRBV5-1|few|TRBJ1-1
TGCGCCAGCAGCTCGAGGGCTTTCTTT
CASSSRAFF
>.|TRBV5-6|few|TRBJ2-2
TGTGCCAGCAGCTGGGGTGGCACCGGGGAGCTGTTTTTT
CASSWGGTGELFF
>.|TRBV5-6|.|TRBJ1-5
TGTGCCAGCAGCTTGTTGGCAGGGGCTAGCAATCAGCCCCAGCATTTT
CASSLLAGASNQPQHF
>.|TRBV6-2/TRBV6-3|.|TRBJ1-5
TGTGCCAGCAGTTACTCGAGGCCGTTGGGCAATCAGCCCCAGCATTTT
CASSYSRPLGNQPQHF
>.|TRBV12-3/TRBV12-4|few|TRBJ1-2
TGTGCCAGCAATGTGGGTAGGGTCCCCTATGGCTACACCTTC
CASNVGRVPYGYTF
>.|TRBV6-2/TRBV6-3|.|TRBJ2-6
TGTGCCAGCAGTTACTCGGGGCCGGTCTCTGGGGCCAACGTCCTGACTTTC
CASSYSGPVSGANVLTF
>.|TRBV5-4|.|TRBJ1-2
TGTGCCAGCAGCTTGGATTGGGGGCTGGGCTACACCTTC
CASSLDWGLGYTF
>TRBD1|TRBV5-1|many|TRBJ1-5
TGCGCCAGCAGCTTGACGGGACAGACTAGCAATCAGCCCCAGCATTTT
CASSLTGQTSNQPQHF
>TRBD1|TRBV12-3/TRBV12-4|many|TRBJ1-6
TGTGCCAGCTGGACAGGGTTTGTGGATGGGAGAGCCTATAATTCACCCCTCCACTTT
CASWTGFVDGRAYNSPLHF
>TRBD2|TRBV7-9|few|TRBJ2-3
TGTGCCAGCAGCTCTACTTCAGCGGGGGCCACAGATACGCAGTATTTT
CASSSTSAGATDTQYF
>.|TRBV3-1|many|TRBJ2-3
TGTGCCAGCAGCCAAGATTCTAGCACAGATACGCAGTATTTT
CASSQDSSTDTQYF
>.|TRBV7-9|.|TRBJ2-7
TGTGCCAGCAGCCGCCAACGGGGGTCGTACGAGCAGTACTTC
CASSRQRGSYEQYF
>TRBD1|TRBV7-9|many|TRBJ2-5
TGTGCCAGCAGCTTAGGAACAGGGGATCAAGAGACCCAGTACTTC
CASSLGTGDQETQYF
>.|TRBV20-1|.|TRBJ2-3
TGCAGTGCTATGCGGGGACGCACAGATACGCAGTATTTT
CSAMRGRTDTQYF